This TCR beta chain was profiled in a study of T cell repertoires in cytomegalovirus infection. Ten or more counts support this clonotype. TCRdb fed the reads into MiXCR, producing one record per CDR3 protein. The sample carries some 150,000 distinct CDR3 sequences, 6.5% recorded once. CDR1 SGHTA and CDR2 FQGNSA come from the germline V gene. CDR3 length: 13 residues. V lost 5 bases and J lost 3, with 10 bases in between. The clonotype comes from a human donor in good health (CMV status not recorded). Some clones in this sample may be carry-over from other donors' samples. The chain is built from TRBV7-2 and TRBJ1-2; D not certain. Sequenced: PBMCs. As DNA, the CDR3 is TGTGCCAGCAGCCTCGGATACTACTATGGCTACACCTTC. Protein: CASSLGYYYGYTF.